Listed below are T cell receptor beta chains from one sample, sequenced in a study of shared clonotypes between healthy human individuals. This table comes from immunoSEQ multiplex PCR, and its TCRdb copy is limited to in-frame clones, with some not included. The table records some 1.4 million clones, roughly 96% of them present only once. What was sequenced was naive CD4+ T cells sorted from blood. The receptor set was obtained from a man aged 25 to 40 in good health. The CDR3 runs from the conserved cysteine through the conserved F or W. Each record gives: clone size, J gene, D gene, V gene, CDR3 protein, CDR3 DNA. A D gene is named only where the DNA matches it firmly. Clone size appears in some rows only: once, few, many, or a class for an expanded clone.

clone size: .; J gene: TRBJ2-7; D gene: .; V gene: TRBV28; CDR3 protein: CASSFLSRDLIYEQYF; CDR3 DNA: TGTGCCAGCAGTTTCCTCAGTCGGGATCTGATCTACGAGCAGTACTTC
clone size: .; J gene: TRBJ2-7; D gene: TRBD2; V gene: TRBV27; CDR3 protein: CASPGLAGVMDEQYF; CDR3 DNA: TGTGCCTCTCCCGGACTAGCGGGAGTAATGGACGAGCAGTACTTC
clone size: .; J gene: TRBJ1-2; D gene: .; V gene: TRBV7-9; CDR3 protein: CASSKQGRDGGVTF; CDR3 DNA: TGTGCCAGCAGCAAGCAGGGGCGGGACGGTGGTGTCACCTTC
clone size: .; J gene: TRBJ2-1; D gene: TRBD2; V gene: TRBV28; CDR3 protein: CASRSLAGVSYNEQFF; CDR3 DNA: TGTGCCAGCAGGTCTCTAGCGGGGGTCTCCTACAATGAGCAGTTCTTC
clone size: .; J gene: TRBJ1-5; D gene: .; V gene: TRBV30; CDR3 protein: CAWSMGVYQPQHF; CDR3 DNA: TGTGCCTGGAGTATGGGCGTCTATCAGCCCCAGCATTTT
clone size: .; J gene: TRBJ2-7; D gene: .; V gene: TRBV28; CDR3 protein: CASRRQSSYEQYF; CDR3 DNA: TGTGCCAGCAGAAGACAGTCTTCCTACGAGCAGTACTTC
clone size: .; J gene: TRBJ2-7; D gene: TRBD1; V gene: TRBV19; CDR3 protein: CASSISGGEYEQYF; CDR3 DNA: TGTGCCAGTAGTATATCAGGGGGCGAGTACGAGCAGTACTTC
clone size: .; J gene: TRBJ2-7; D gene: .; V gene: TRBV7-9; CDR3 protein: CASSLEVGGHLLRGEQYF; CDR3 DNA: TGTGCCAGCAGCTTAGAAGTTGGGGGGCACCTCCTCCGTGGCGAGCAGTACTTC
clone size: .; J gene: TRBJ1-4; D gene: .; V gene: TRBV29-1; CDR3 protein: CSVWEIATNEKLFF; CDR3 DNA: TGCAGCGTTTGGGAGATCGCAACTAATGAAAAACTGTTTTTT
clone size: .; J gene: TRBJ2-1; D gene: .; V gene: TRBV5-1; CDR3 protein: CASSLASTVYNEQFF; CDR3 DNA: TGCGCCAGCAGCTTGGCCTCGACAGTCTACAATGAGCAGTTCTTC
clone size: .; J gene: TRBJ2-7; D gene: TRBD2; V gene: TRBV7-2; CDR3 protein: CASSLVLAGGYEQYF; CDR3 DNA: TGTGCCAGCAGCTTAGTGCTAGCGGGGGGCTACGAGCAGTACTTC
clone size: .; J gene: TRBJ1-4; D gene: .; V gene: TRBV18; CDR3 protein: CASSPPPGATNEKLFF; CDR3 DNA: TGTGCCAGCTCACCACCTCCCGGAGCAACTAATGAAAAACTGTTTTTT
clone size: .; J gene: TRBJ2-1; D gene: TRBD1; V gene: TRBV5-6; CDR3 protein: CASSSGTGRQFF; CDR3 DNA: TGTGCCAGCAGCTCCGGGACAGGGCGTCAGTTCTTC
clone size: .; J gene: TRBJ1-1; D gene: .; V gene: TRBV5-1; CDR3 protein: CASSLVGGRGTEAFF; CDR3 DNA: TGCGCCAGCAGCTTAGTGGGCGGGAGAGGCACTGAAGCTTTCTTT
clone size: .; J gene: TRBJ1-1; D gene: .; V gene: TRBV28; CDR3 protein: CASSLRGRNTEAFF; CDR3 DNA: TGTGCCAGCAGTTTGCGCGGACGGAACACTGAAGCTTTCTTT
clone size: .; J gene: TRBJ2-3; D gene: .; V gene: TRBV10-2; CDR3 protein: CASSDRGVTDTQYF; CDR3 DNA: TGCGCCAGCAGTGATAGGGGGGTCACAGATACGCAGTATTTT
clone size: .; J gene: TRBJ1-1; D gene: .; V gene: TRBV5-4; CDR3 protein: CASSSGADTEAFF; CDR3 DNA: TGTGCCAGCAGCTCTGGGGCCGACACTGAAGCTTTCTTT
clone size: .; J gene: TRBJ1-2; D gene: TRBD1; V gene: TRBV9; CDR3 protein: CASSVESGGREYF; CDR3 DNA: TGTGCCAGCAGCGTAGAGTCAGGGGGGCGGGAGTACTTC
clone size: .; J gene: TRBJ2-1; D gene: .; V gene: TRBV29-1; CDR3 protein: CSVEFPGAYNEQFF; CDR3 DNA: TGCAGCGTTGAATTCCCCGGGGCTTACAATGAGCAGTTCTTC
clone size: once; J gene: TRBJ1-1; D gene: .; V gene: TRBV5-1; CDR3 protein: CASSPQGYTEAFF; CDR3 DNA: TGCGCCAGCAGCCCTCAGGGTTACACTGAAGCTTTCTTT
clone size: .; J gene: TRBJ2-3; D gene: .; V gene: TRBV5-8; CDR3 protein: CASSSEKRGTDTQYF; CDR3 DNA: TGTGCCAGCAGCTCAGAGAAACGGGGGACGGATACGCAGTATTTT
clone size: .; J gene: TRBJ1-2; D gene: .; V gene: TRBV4-3; CDR3 protein: CASSQGRDTNSYGYTF; CDR3 DNA: TGCGCCAGCAGCCAAGGCCGGGACACGAACTCCTATGGCTACACCTTC
clone size: .; J gene: TRBJ2-3; D gene: TRBD2; V gene: TRBV7-9; CDR3 protein: CASSLGGLAGAADTQYF; CDR3 DNA: TGTGCCAGCAGCTTAGGTGGGCTAGCGGGAGCTGCAGATACGCAGTATTTT
clone size: .; J gene: TRBJ2-2; D gene: TRBD1; V gene: TRBV5-1; CDR3 protein: CASSRDRGDTGELFF; CDR3 DNA: TGCGCCAGCAGTCGCGACAGGGGTGACACCGGGGAGCTGTTTTTT